This is a list of T cell receptor beta chains from one sample in a study of T-cell memory formation after mild COVID-19. TCRdb reprocessed the 5' RACE reads with MiXCR, giving one entry per CDR3 protein. This sample has some 440,000 distinct CDR3 sequences; approximately 23% occur once, and the top ten carry roughly an eighth. Sequences were obtained from PBMCs or a T cell subset sorted from them (not recorded which). These receptors were obtained from an adult woman who had mild COVID-19 (a few samples of this study predate the infection). Cell type and time point are not known. CDR3s include the opening cysteine and the closing phenylalanine or tryptophan. D genes are given only for firm matches. Clone sizes are given selectively: once, few, many, or a class where the clone is expanded.

D gene: NA; J gene: TRBJ2-5; clone size: many; V gene: TRBV3-1; CDR3 DNA: TGTGCCAGCAGCCAAACCGGGACACCGGCGAAAGAGACCCAGTACTTC; CDR3 protein: CASSQTGTPAKETQYF
D gene: NA; J gene: TRBJ2-2; clone size: NA; V gene: TRBV7-9; CDR3 DNA: TGTGCCAGCAGCCCCACGCCGGGGTCTAACACCGGGGAGCTGTTTTTT; CDR3 protein: CASSPTPGSNTGELFF
D gene: TRBD1; J gene: TRBJ2-5; clone size: many; V gene: TRBV7-9; CDR3 DNA: TGTGCCAGCAGCTTGGGTGACAGGGGCCATCGAGAGACCCAGTACTTC; CDR3 protein: CASSLGDRGHRETQYF
D gene: TRBD1; J gene: TRBJ2-1; clone size: NA; V gene: TRBV5-1; CDR3 DNA: TGCGCCAGCAGCTTGGGAGCAGGGACAGGGGAAAATGAGCAGTTCTTC; CDR3 protein: CASSLGAGTGENEQFF
D gene: NA; J gene: TRBJ2-2; clone size: NA; V gene: TRBV7-3; CDR3 DNA: TGTGCCAGCAGCCTACTAGGTGGAATCGGTTGGAACACCGGGGAGCTGTTTTTT; CDR3 protein: CASSLLGGIGWNTGELFF
D gene: NA; J gene: TRBJ2-7; clone size: NA; V gene: TRBV7-8; CDR3 DNA: TGTGCCAGCAGCCTCCCGGGACTCGGCTACGAGCAGTACTTC; CDR3 protein: CASSLPGLGYEQYF
D gene: NA; J gene: TRBJ1-2; clone size: few; V gene: TRBV12-3/TRBV12-4; CDR3 DNA: TGTGCCAGCAGCCGGTCGTCTAACTATGGCTACACCTTC; CDR3 protein: CASSRSSNYGYTF
D gene: NA; J gene: TRBJ2-1; clone size: NA; V gene: TRBV12-3/TRBV12-4; CDR3 DNA: TGTGCCAGCAGTTCTCGAGGGCGGATTGAGCAGTTCTTC; CDR3 protein: CASSSRGRIEQFF
D gene: NA; J gene: TRBJ2-2; clone size: few; V gene: TRBV7-3; CDR3 DNA: TGTGCCAGCAGCCCCACGAGAGGGAGAACGAACACCGGGGAGCTGTTTTTT; CDR3 protein: CASSPTRGRTNTGELFF
D gene: TRBD1; J gene: TRBJ2-5; clone size: many; V gene: TRBV29-1; CDR3 DNA: TGCAGCGTTGAAACAGGGGACGGAGAGACCCAGTACTTC; CDR3 protein: CSVETGDGETQYF
D gene: TRBD2; J gene: TRBJ2-2; clone size: NA; V gene: TRBV7-2; CDR3 DNA: TGTGCCAGCAGCTTAGAACTAGCGAGGACCGGGGAGCTGTTTTTT; CDR3 protein: CASSLELARTGELFF
D gene: NA; J gene: TRBJ2-3; clone size: NA; V gene: TRBV11-2; CDR3 DNA: TGTGCCAGCAGCTTTTCCGGGTCCACCTTAAGCACAGATACGCAGTATTTT; CDR3 protein: CASSFSGSTLSTDTQYF
D gene: NA; J gene: TRBJ2-6; clone size: NA; V gene: TRBV29-1; CDR3 DNA: TGCAGCCACTCGGGGGGCGCGCCTGGGGCCAACGTCCTGACTTTC; CDR3 protein: CSHSGGAPGANVLTF
D gene: NA; J gene: TRBJ2-1; clone size: few; V gene: TRBV4-2; CDR3 DNA: TGTGCCAGCAGCCCCCGGACAAGCAACAATGAGCAGTTCTTC; CDR3 protein: CASSPRTSNNEQFF
D gene: NA; J gene: TRBJ2-4; clone size: NA; V gene: TRBV5-6; CDR3 DNA: TGTGCCAGCAGCCGGATCGGGAGTAAAAACATTCAGTACTTC; CDR3 protein: CASSRIGSKNIQYF
D gene: NA; J gene: TRBJ2-3; clone size: few; V gene: TRBV7-9; CDR3 DNA: TGTGCCAGCAGCCCGTTAGTGTCCCCTCGGGGGACAGATACGCAGTATTTT; CDR3 protein: CASSPLVSPRGTDTQYF
D gene: TRBD2; J gene: TRBJ2-1; clone size: few; V gene: TRBV18; CDR3 DNA: TGTGCCAGCTCGGGCAGGACTAGCGGCTACAATGAGCAGTTCTTC; CDR3 protein: CASSGRTSGYNEQFF
D gene: NA; J gene: TRBJ2-3; clone size: few; V gene: TRBV29-1; CDR3 DNA: TGCAGCCCCTTGGGCCCTCCTGGCTACGAAAGCTTTGGCACAGATACGCAGTATTTT; CDR3 protein: CSPLGPPGYESFGTDTQYF
D gene: TRBD2; J gene: TRBJ2-1; clone size: few; V gene: TRBV12-3/TRBV12-4; CDR3 DNA: TGTGCCAGCAGTCACCCGGGACTAGCGGGGACCGAGTACAATGAGCAGTTCTTC; CDR3 protein: CASSHPGLAGTEYNEQFF
D gene: NA; J gene: TRBJ2-7; clone size: few; V gene: TRBV5-3; CDR3 DNA: TGTGCCAGAAGCTCACTCATACATACGGACAATGGACCAGGCCTTTGCTACGAGCAGTACTTC; CDR3 protein: CARSSLIHTDNGPGLCYEQYF
D gene: NA; J gene: TRBJ1-5; clone size: NA; V gene: TRBV7-2; CDR3 DNA: TGTGCCAGCAGCTTACGAGGGGACGGCAATCAGCCCCAGCATTTT; CDR3 protein: CASSLRGDGNQPQHF
D gene: TRBD2; J gene: TRBJ2-3; clone size: few; V gene: TRBV7-3; CDR3 DNA: TGTGCCAGCAGCTTAACTAGCGGGGGCGCAGATACGCAGTATTTT; CDR3 protein: CASSLTSGGADTQYF
D gene: TRBD1; J gene: TRBJ1-4; clone size: NA; V gene: TRBV24-1; CDR3 DNA: TGTGCCACCAGTGACGGCCGGACAGGACATAATGAAAAACTGTTTTTT; CDR3 protein: CATSDGRTGHNEKLFF
D gene: TRBD1; J gene: TRBJ1-5; clone size: few; V gene: TRBV20-1; CDR3 DNA: TGCAGTGCTCGCGACAGGGGAAGCAATCAGCCCCAGCATTTT; CDR3 protein: CSARDRGSNQPQHF
D gene: NA; J gene: TRBJ2-7; clone size: NA; V gene: TRBV27; CDR3 DNA: TGTGCCAGCACCCTCTCAGCGGGAACAGGGATGCAGTACTTC; CDR3 protein: CASTLSAGTGMQYF
D gene: NA; J gene: TRBJ1-1; clone size: few; V gene: TRBV15; CDR3 DNA: TGTGCCACCAGCAGAGATATGCAGACCGTCTTTGAAGCTTTCTTT; CDR3 protein: CATSRDMQTVFEAFF
D gene: TRBD1; J gene: TRBJ2-3; clone size: few; V gene: TRBV30; CDR3 DNA: TGTGCCTGGAGTGGAACAGGGGGCAGGGATACGCAGTATTTT; CDR3 protein: CAWSGTGGRDTQYF
D gene: TRBD1; J gene: TRBJ2-7; clone size: NA; V gene: TRBV2; CDR3 DNA: TGTGCCAGCAGTGGTAGGACAGGGGGACTCTACGAGCAGTACTTC; CDR3 protein: CASSGRTGGLYEQYF
D gene: TRBD1; J gene: TRBJ1-5; clone size: NA; V gene: TRBV12-3/TRBV12-4; CDR3 DNA: TGTGCCAGCAAGGAGGGGACAGGGGACAATCAGCCCCAGCATTTT; CDR3 protein: CASKEGTGDNQPQHF
D gene: NA; J gene: TRBJ2-6; clone size: few; V gene: TRBV7-3; CDR3 DNA: TGTGCCAGCAGTCACCCTGGGGGGGACGGACAGACTGGGGCCAACGTCCTGACTTTC; CDR3 protein: CASSHPGGDGQTGANVLTF
D gene: TRBD1; J gene: TRBJ1-6; clone size: NA; V gene: TRBV11-3; CDR3 DNA: TGTGCCAGCAGCTCGACAGGGTCCTATAATTCACCCCTCCACTTT; CDR3 protein: CASSSTGSYNSPLHF
D gene: NA; J gene: TRBJ2-7; clone size: NA; V gene: TRBV27; CDR3 DNA: TGTGCCAGCAGAAGACATGGTTCCTACGAGCAGTACTTC; CDR3 protein: CASRRHGSYEQYF
D gene: TRBD1; J gene: TRBJ1-1; clone size: few; V gene: TRBV6-5; CDR3 DNA: TGTGCCAGCCACGGGACAGAGAACACTGAAGCTTTCTTT; CDR3 protein: CASHGTENTEAFF
D gene: NA; J gene: TRBJ2-3; clone size: NA; V gene: TRBV7-8; CDR3 DNA: TGTGCCAGCAGCCAGAGGCGGATTAGCACAGATACGCAGTATTTT; CDR3 protein: CASSQRRISTDTQYF
D gene: TRBD1; J gene: TRBJ1-2; clone size: NA; V gene: TRBV6-5; CDR3 DNA: TGTGCCAGCGGGGACAGGGGGCTTCGTAACTATGGCTACACCTTC; CDR3 protein: CASGDRGLRNYGYTF
D gene: TRBD1; J gene: TRBJ2-5; clone size: once; V gene: TRBV5-4; CDR3 DNA: TGTGCCAGAGCATCCGGGACAGCCCAAGAGACCCAGTACTTC; CDR3 protein: CARASGTAQETQYF
D gene: TRBD2; J gene: TRBJ2-1; clone size: few; V gene: TRBV7-9; CDR3 DNA: TGTGCCAGCAGCTTGGGCCAGCGGGAGGGCAATGAGCAGTTCTTC; CDR3 protein: CASSLGQREGNEQFF
D gene: NA; J gene: TRBJ2-1; clone size: NA; V gene: TRBV14; CDR3 DNA: TGTGCCAGCAGCCAAGTCGGGGTTAGCTCCTACAATGAGCAGTTCTTC; CDR3 protein: CASSQVGVSSYNEQFF
D gene: TRBD2; J gene: TRBJ2-2; clone size: few; V gene: TRBV5-1; CDR3 DNA: TGCGCCAGCAGCTTGGTCGAGGCTAGCGGGAGGGCCAACACCGGGGAGCTGTTTTTT; CDR3 protein: CASSLVEASGRANTGELFF
D gene: TRBD1; J gene: TRBJ1-5; clone size: few; V gene: TRBV4-1; CDR3 DNA: TGCGCCAGCAGCCATATCACAGGGGGCCTACAGCCCCAGCATTTT; CDR3 protein: CASSHITGGLQPQHF
D gene: NA; J gene: TRBJ2-1; clone size: few; V gene: TRBV7-2; CDR3 DNA: TGTGCCAGCAGCTTAGCCTCTGTTAGCGGCCAAAGCCCCGTGGAGTTCTTC; CDR3 protein: CASSLASVSGQSPVEFF
D gene: NA; J gene: TRBJ2-1; clone size: few; V gene: TRBV7-6; CDR3 DNA: TGTGCCAGCAGCCAGGACGTTGAGCAGTTCTTC; CDR3 protein: CASSQDVEQFF
D gene: TRBD2; J gene: TRBJ2-1; clone size: NA; V gene: TRBV19; CDR3 DNA: TGTGCCAGTAGTATTTGGTCGGGCGGGAGGATGTACAATGAGCAGTTCTTC; CDR3 protein: CASSIWSGGRMYNEQFF
D gene: TRBD1; J gene: TRBJ2-7; clone size: NA; V gene: TRBV7-6; CDR3 DNA: TGTGCCAGCAGCTCAGGACAGGGGGTAGCCGAGCAGTACTTC; CDR3 protein: CASSSGQGVAEQYF
D gene: TRBD2; J gene: TRBJ2-4; clone size: few; V gene: TRBV5-1; CDR3 DNA: TGCGCCAGCAGCGAGGGACTAGCGGGAGGGGTCATTCAGTACTTC; CDR3 protein: CASSEGLAGGVIQYF
D gene: TRBD1; J gene: TRBJ2-7; clone size: NA; V gene: TRBV5-6; CDR3 DNA: TGTGCCAGCAGCCTGATTCCGGGACAGGGATCCTACGAGCAGTACTTC; CDR3 protein: CASSLIPGQGSYEQYF